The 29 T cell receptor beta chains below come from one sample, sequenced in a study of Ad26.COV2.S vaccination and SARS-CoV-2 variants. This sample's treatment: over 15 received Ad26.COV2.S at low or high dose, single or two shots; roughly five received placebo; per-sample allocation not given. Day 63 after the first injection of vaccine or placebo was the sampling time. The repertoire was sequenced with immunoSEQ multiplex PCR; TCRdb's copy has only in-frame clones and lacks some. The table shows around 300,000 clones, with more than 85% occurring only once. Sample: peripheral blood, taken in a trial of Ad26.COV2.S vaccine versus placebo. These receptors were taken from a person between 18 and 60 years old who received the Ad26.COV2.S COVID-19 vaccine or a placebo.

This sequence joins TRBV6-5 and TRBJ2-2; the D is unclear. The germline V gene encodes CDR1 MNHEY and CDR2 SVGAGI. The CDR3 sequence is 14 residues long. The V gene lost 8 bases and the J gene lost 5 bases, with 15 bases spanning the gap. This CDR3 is CASQEDTLTGELFF. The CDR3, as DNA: TGTGCCAGCCAAGAAGATACGTTGACCGGGGAGCTGTTTTTT.

The DNA for the CDR3 is TGTGCCTCAGACAGGGCGAACACTGAAGCTTTCTTT. It yields the protein CASDRANTEAFF. J is TRBJ1-1 and V is TRBV30, with TRBD1 matching 7 bases. The CDR3 contains 12 residues. With V trimmed by 7 bases and J by 1 base, 3 bases remained unmatched. The germline gives CDR1 GTSNPN, CDR2 SVGIG (reference sequence). The variable domain in full, completed from reference TRBV30 and TRBJ1-1, reads SQTIHQWPATLVQPVGSPLSLECTVEGTSNPNLYWYRQAAGRGLQLLFYSVGIGQISSEVPQNLSASRPQDRQFILSSKKLLLSDSGFYLCASDRANTEAFFGQGTRLTVV.

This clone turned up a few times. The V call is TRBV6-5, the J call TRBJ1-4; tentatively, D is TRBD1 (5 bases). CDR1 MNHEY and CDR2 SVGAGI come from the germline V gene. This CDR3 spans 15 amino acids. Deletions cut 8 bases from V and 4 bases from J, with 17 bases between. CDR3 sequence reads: CASGRRRGINEKLFF. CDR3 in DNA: TGTGCCAGCGGCCGGAGGAGGGGTATTAATGAAAAACTGTTTTTT.

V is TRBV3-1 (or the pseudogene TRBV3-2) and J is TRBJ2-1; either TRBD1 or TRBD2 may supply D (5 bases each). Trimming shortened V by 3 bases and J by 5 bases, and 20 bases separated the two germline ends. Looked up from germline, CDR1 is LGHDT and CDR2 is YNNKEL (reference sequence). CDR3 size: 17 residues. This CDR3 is CASSQLPVGVSDNEQFF. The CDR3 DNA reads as TGTGCCAGCAGCCAGCTCCCGGTGGGGGTCTCAGACAATGAGCAGTTCTTC.

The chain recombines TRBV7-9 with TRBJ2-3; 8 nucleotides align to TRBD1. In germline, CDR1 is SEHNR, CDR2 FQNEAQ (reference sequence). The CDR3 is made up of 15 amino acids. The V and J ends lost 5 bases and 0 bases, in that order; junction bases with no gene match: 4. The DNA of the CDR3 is TGTGCCAGCAGCACCCGGACAGGGAGCACAGATACGCAGTATTTT. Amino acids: CASSTRTGSTDTQYF.

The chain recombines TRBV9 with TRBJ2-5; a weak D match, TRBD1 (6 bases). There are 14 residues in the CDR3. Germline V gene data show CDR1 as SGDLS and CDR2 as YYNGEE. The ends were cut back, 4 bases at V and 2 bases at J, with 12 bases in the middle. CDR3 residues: CASSLNQGQETQYF. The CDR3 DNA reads TGTGCCAGCAGCCTCAACCAGGGGCAAGAGACCCAGTACTTC.

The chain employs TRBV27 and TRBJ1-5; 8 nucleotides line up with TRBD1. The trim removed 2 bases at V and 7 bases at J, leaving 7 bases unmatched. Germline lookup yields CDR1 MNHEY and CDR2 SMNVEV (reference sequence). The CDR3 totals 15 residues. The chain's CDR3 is CASSLAQGAGQPQHF. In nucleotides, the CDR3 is TGTGCCAGCAGTTTAGCCCAGGGGGCAGGACAGCCCCAGCATTTT.

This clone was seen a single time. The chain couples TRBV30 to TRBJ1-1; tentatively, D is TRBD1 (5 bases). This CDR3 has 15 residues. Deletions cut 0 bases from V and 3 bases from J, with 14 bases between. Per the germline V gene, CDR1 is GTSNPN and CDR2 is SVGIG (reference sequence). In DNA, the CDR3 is TGTGCCTGGAGTGTAGGGCAAAAGGGGTACACTGAAGCTTTCTTT. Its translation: CAWSVGQKGYTEAFF.

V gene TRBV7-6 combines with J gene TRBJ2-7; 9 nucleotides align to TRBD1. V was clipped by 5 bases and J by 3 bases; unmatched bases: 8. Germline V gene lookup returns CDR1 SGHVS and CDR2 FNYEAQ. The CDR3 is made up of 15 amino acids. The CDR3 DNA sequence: TGTGCCAGCAGCCCCTATGGACAGGGGAGCTACGAGCAGTACTTC. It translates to CASSPYGQGSYEQYF. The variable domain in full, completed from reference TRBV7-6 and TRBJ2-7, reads GAGVSQSPRYKVTKRGQDVALRCDPISGHVSLYWYRQALGQGPEFLTYFNYEAQQDKSGLPNDRFSAERPEGSISTLTIQRTEQRDSAMYRCASSPYGQGSYEQYFGPGTRLTVT.

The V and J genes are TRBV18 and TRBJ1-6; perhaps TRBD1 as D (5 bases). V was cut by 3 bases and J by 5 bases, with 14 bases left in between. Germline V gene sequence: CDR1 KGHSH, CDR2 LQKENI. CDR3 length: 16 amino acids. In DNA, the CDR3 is TGTGCCAGCTCACCGCTCCCGGGACGCAATAATTCACCCCTCCACTTT. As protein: CASSPLPGRNNSPLHF.

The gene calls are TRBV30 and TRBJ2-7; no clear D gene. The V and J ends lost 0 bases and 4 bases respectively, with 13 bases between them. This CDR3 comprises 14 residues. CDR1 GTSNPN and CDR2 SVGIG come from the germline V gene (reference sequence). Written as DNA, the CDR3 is TGTGCCTGGAGTGTTGGGATAAAAGGGTACGAGCAGTACTTC. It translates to CAWSVGIKGYEQYF.

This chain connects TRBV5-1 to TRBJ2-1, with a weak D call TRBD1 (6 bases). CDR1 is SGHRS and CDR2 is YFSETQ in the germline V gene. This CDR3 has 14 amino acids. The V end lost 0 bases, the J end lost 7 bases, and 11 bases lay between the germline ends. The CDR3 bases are TGCGCCAGCAGCTTGGCGACAGGACGGAATGAGCAGTTCTTC. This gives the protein CASSLATGRNEQFF. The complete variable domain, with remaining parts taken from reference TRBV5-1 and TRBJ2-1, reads KAGVTQTPRYLIKTRGQQVTLSCSPISGHRSVSWYQQTPGQGLQFLFEYFSETQRNKGNFPGRFSGRQFSNSRSEMNVSTLELGDSALYLCASSLATGRNEQFFGPGTRLTVL.

CDR3 nucleotides: TGTGCCAGCAGTTTATTGCTAGCGAGAGATACGCAGTATTTT. Translated: CASSLLLARDTQYF. The rearrangement joins TRBV28 to TRBJ2-3; TRBD2 might be the D (6 bases). Germline CDR1 reads MDHEN; CDR2 reads SYDVKM. The CDR3 contains 14 residues. V was pared by 1 base and J by 5 bases, with 10 bases between.

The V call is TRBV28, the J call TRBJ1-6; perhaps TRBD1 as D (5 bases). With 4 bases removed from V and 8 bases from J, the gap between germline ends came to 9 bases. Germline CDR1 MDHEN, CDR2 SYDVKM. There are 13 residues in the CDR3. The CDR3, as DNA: TGTGCCAGCAGTTCCGAGACAGATTCACCCCTCCACTTT. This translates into CASSSETDSPLHF.

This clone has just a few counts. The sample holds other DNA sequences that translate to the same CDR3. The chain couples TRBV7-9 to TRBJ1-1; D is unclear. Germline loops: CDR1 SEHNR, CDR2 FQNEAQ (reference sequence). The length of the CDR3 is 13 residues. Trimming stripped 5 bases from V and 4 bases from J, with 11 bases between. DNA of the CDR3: TGTGCCAGCAGCCTTCGGGGTGGCACTGAAGCTTTCTTT. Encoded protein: CASSLRGGTEAFF.

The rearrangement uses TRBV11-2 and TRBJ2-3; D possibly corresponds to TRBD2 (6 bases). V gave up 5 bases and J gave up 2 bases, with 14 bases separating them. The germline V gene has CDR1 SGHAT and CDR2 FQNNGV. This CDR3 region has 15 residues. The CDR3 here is CASSTSGTFTDTQYF. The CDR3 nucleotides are TGTGCCAGCAGCACATCCGGGACTTTCACAGATACGCAGTATTTT.

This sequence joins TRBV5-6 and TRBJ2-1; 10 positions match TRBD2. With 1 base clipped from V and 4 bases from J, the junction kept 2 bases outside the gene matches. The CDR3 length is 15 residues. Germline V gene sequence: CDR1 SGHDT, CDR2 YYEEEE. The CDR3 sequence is CASSLISGRYNEQFF. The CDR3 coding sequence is TGTGCCAGCAGCTTGATTAGCGGGAGGTACAATGAGCAGTTCTTC.

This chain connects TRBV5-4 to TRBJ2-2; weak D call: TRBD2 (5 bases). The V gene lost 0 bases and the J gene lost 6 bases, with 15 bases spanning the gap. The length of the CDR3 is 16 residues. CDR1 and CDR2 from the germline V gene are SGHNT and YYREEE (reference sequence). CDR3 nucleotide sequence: TGTGCCAGCAGCTTGGGACCGGGATCCCGGGCCGGGGAGCTGTTTTTT. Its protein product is CASSLGPGSRAGELFF.

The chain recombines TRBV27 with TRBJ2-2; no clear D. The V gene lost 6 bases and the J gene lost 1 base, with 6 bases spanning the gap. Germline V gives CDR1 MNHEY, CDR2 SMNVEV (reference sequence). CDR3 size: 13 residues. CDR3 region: CASSHVNTGELFF. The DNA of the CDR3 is TGTGCCAGCAGCCACGTGAACACCGGGGAGCTGTTTTTT.

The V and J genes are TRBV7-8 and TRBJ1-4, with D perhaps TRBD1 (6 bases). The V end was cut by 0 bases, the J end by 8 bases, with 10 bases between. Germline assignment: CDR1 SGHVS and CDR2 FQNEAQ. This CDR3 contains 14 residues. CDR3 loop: CASSLARGREKLFF. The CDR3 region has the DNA TGTGCCAGCAGCTTAGCCAGGGGACGCGAAAAACTGTTTTTT. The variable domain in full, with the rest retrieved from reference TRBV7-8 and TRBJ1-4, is GAGVSQSPRYKVAKRGQDVALRCDPISGHVSLFWYQQALGQGPEFLTYFQNEAQLDKSGLPSDRFFAERPEGSVSTLKIQRTQQEDSAVYLCASSLARGREKLFFGSGTQLSVL.

The CDR3 DNA reads TGTGCCAGCACCCCTAGCGGGGAGCTCTACGAGCAGTACTTC. This encodes CASTPSGELYEQYF. The genes are TRBV6-5 and TRBJ2-7; 9 bases align to TRBD2. The V segment lost 7 bases and the J segment 3 bases; nucleotides outside the gene matches: 7. Germline V gene lookup returns CDR1 MNHEY and CDR2 SVGAGI. The CDR3 runs to 14 residues.

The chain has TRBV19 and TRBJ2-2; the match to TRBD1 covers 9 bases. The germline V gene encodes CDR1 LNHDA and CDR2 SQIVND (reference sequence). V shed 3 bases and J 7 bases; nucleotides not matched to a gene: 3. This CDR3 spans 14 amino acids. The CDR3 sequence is CASSMGQGIGELFF. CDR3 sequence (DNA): TGTGCCAGTAGTATGGGACAGGGAATCGGGGAGCTGTTTTTT.

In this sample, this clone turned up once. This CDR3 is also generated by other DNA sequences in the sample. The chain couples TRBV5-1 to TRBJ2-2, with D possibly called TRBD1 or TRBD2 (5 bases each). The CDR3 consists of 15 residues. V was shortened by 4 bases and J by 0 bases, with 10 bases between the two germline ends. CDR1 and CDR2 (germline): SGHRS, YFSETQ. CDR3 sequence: CASSPGPANTGELFF. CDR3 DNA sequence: TGCGCCAGCAGCCCGGGACCAGCGAACACCGGGGAGCTGTTTTTT.

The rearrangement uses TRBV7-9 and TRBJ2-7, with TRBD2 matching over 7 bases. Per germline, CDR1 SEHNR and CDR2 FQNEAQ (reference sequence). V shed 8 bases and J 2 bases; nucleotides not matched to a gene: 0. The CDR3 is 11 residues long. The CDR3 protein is CASGRAYEQYF. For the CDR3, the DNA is TGTGCCAGCGGGAGGGCCTACGAGCAGTACTTC.

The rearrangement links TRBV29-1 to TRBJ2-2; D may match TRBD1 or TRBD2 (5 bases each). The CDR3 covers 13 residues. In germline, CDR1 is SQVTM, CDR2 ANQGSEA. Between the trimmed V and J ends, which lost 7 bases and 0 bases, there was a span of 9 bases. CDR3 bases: TGCAGCGGGGGGACGGCGAACACCGGGGAGCTGTTTTTT. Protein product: CSGGTANTGELFF.

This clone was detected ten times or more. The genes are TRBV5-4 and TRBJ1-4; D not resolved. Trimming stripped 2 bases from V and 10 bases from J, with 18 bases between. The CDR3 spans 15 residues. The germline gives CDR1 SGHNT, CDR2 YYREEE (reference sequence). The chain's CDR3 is CASSFLVRRFGKLFF. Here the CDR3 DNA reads TGTGCCAGCAGCTTTTTAGTGAGGCGATTCGGAAAACTGTTTTTT.

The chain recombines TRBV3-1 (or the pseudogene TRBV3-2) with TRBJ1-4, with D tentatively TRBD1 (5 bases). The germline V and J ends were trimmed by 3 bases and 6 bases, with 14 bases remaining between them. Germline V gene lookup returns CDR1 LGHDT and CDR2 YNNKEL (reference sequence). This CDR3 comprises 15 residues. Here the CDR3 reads CASSQFEVGDEKLFF. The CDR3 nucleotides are TGTGCCAGCAGCCAGTTTGAAGTAGGGGATGAAAAACTGTTTTTT.

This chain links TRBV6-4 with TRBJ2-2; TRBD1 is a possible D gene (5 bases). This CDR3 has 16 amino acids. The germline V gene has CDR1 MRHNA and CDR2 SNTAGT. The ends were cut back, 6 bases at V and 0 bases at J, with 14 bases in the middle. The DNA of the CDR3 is TGTGCCAGCAGACCTCAGGGCAATTCGAACACCGGGGAGCTGTTTTTT. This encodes CASRPQGNSNTGELFF.

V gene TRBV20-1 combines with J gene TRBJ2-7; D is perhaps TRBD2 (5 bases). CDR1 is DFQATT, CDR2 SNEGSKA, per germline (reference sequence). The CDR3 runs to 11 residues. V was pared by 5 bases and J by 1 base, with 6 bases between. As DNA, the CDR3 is TGCAGTGCTCGGGGATCCTACGAGCAGTACTTC. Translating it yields CSARGSYEQYF.